Following are 32 T cell receptor beta chains from one sample sequenced in a study of identical twins. TCRdb redid the calling of the 5' RACE reads with MiXCR, one entry per CDR3 protein. The table records 1.5 million to 2 million distinct CDR3 sequences, about 32% of them present only once. Input material: cord blood. The receptors were gathered from a newborn girl in good health.

This chain connects TRBV4-1 to TRBJ2-1; D is undetermined. Germline CDR1 and CDR2: MGHRA and YSYEKL. This CDR3 spans 13 amino acids. V lost 8 bases to trimming and J lost 7 bases, with 15 bases between them. The CDR3 nucleotides read TGCGCCAGCGGTCTACCAGAGGCGAATGAGCAGTTCTTC. Translating it yields CASGLPEANEQFF.

The chain recombines TRBV5-1 with TRBJ2-1; D not resolved. Germline V gives CDR1 SGHRS, CDR2 YFSETQ. The V end lost 0 bases, the J end lost 0 bases, and 7 bases lay between the germline ends. The CDR3 runs 15 residues. For the CDR3, the DNA is TGCGCCAGCAGCTTGGTTATGAGCTCCTACAATGAGCAGTTCTTC. Translation: CASSLVMSSYNEQFF.

This clonotype has only a few counts. The V call is TRBV20-1, the J call TRBJ2-5; 7 nucleotides agree with TRBD2. V dropped 7 bases and J dropped 2; count of bases not matched to a gene: 13. Looked up from germline, CDR1 is DFQATT and CDR2 is SNEGSKA (reference sequence). The CDR3 extends over 15 amino acids. CDR3 DNA sequence: TGCAGTGATAAGGATCGACTAGCTCTTCAAGAGACCCAGTACTTC. This encodes CSDKDRLALQETQYF.

The chain joins TRBV4-1 to TRBJ1-2; the D gene is possibly TRBD1 (5 bases). The germline gives CDR1 MGHRA, CDR2 YSYEKL. V was cut by 1 base and J by 6 bases, with 12 bases left in between. The CDR3 consists of 14 residues. CDR3 region: CASSQVSRRDGYTF. The CDR3 DNA is TGCGCCAGCAGCCAAGTCTCCCGCAGGGATGGCTACACCTTC.

This clonotype was detected ten times or more. The V gene is TRBV6-1, the J gene TRBJ2-3; TRBD2 matches 10 bases. V dropped 6 bases and J dropped 3; count of bases not matched to a gene: 15. Germline assignment: CDR1 MNHNS and CDR2 SASEGT. This CDR3 spans 18 amino acids. In DNA, the CDR3 is TGTGCCAGCAGCTCGAGTACTGAGCGGGGGGGCGAGACAGATACGCAGTATTTT. Protein: CASSSSTERGGETDTQYF.

V and J are TRBV27 and TRBJ2-1, with D maybe TRBD2 (6 bases). This CDR3 is built from 14 residues. In germline, CDR1 is MNHEY, CDR2 SMNVEV (reference sequence). Trimming left V 3 bases short and J 8 bases short, with 14 bases between. The DNA for the CDR3 is TGTGCCAGCAGTTTGTCTAGCGTGGGAGATGAGCAGTTCTTC. It is translated as CASSLSSVGDEQFF.

This clonotype was observed many times. The chain has TRBV2 and TRBJ2-7; D is ambiguous. Gene TRBJ2-5 matches the end of the DNA better, so the J call may be wrong. CDR1 and CDR2 (germline): SNHLY, FYNNEI. There are 12 residues in the CDR3. The CDR3 loop reads CASSEWRETQYF. The CDR3 DNA reads TGTGCCAGCAGTGAATGGAGAGAGACCCAGTACTTC.

This clonotype has just a few counts. This chain connects TRBV20-1 to TRBJ2-4; TRBD2 aligns across 11 bases. This CDR3 comprises 19 residues. Trimming took 1 base from V and 0 from J; bases not matched to a gene: 11. The germline V gene encodes CDR1 DFQATT and CDR2 SNEGSKA (reference sequence). The CDR3 reads CSARAGLAGGQLAKNIQYF. The CDR3 DNA sequence: TGCAGTGCTAGAGCTGGGCTAGCGGGGGGCCAACTAGCCAAAAACATTCAGTACTTC.

In this sample, this clonotype turned up a few times. V gene TRBV20-1 combines with J gene TRBJ2-7; D possibly corresponds to TRBD2 (5 bases). CDR1 and CDR2 (germline): DFQATT, SNEGSKA (reference sequence). The V end was cut by 4 bases, the J end by 3 bases, with 19 bases between. This CDR3 contains 15 residues. In DNA, the CDR3 is TGCAGTGCTATTCCCCCGGACCTTGGACTCTACGAGCAGTACTTC. Protein: CSAIPPDLGLYEQYF.

The V and J genes are TRBV7-8 and TRBJ2-7, with a tentative D call TRBD1 (5 bases). The CDR3 spans 13 residues. V lost 5 bases, J lost 2 bases, and 10 bases lay in between. Germline V gene data show CDR1 as SGHVS and CDR2 as FQNEAQ. The CDR3 spells CASSETATYEQYF. The CDR3 DNA reads as TGTGCCAGCAGCGAGACAGCAACCTACGAGCAGTACTTC.

The chain uses TRBV20-1 and TRBJ2-1; no firm D call. CDR3 length: 11 amino acids. V lost 3 bases to trimming and J lost 9 bases, with 9 bases between them. Germline V CDR1 and CDR2: DFQATT, SNEGSKA (reference sequence). The CDR3 nucleotides read TGCAGTGCTAGGAGGTACGGTGAGCAGTTCTTC. Its protein product is CSARRYGEQFF.

Only a few counts were recorded for this clonotype. The chain uses TRBV29-1 and TRBJ2-3, with TRBD2 as a possible D gene (10 bases). The CDR3 has 19 amino acids. Trimming took 1 base from V and 1 from J, leaving 24 bases between them. The germline V gene encodes CDR1 SQVTM and CDR2 ANQGSEA. The CDR3 bases are TGCAGCGTTGAAGGGGACAGGGTAGCTAGCGGGGGTCGCACAGATACGCAGTATTTT. Protein sequence: CSVEGDRVASGGRTDTQYF.

CDR3 nucleotides: TGTGCCAGCAGCTTAGGGTCAGGGGGACCCTATGGCTACACCTTC. Its protein is CASSLGSGGPYGYTF. This chain joins TRBV5-5 and TRBJ1-2; 7 bases agree with TRBD1. The ends lost 2 bases at V and 4 bases at J; junction bases unmatched: 8. CDR3 length equals 15 residues. Germline-derived CDR1 and CDR2 are SGHKS and YYEKEE (reference sequence).

This clonotype was seen just once. The CDR3 DNA reads TGTGCCACGAAACGCGTTCTAGCGGGAGTCAGCTACGAGCAGTACTTC. The encoded protein is CATKRVLAGVSYEQYF. The chain carries TRBV12-3 or TRBV12-4 and TRBJ2-7; 10 bases agree with TRBD2. This CDR3 region has 16 residues. V trimming: 10 bases; J trimming: 3 bases; junction bases outside the gene matches: 15.

The genes are TRBV5-1 and TRBJ1-2, with TRBD1 identical over 7 bases. Unmatched junction bases numbered 9, after V lost 4 bases and J lost 9 bases. The V gene's germline CDR1 is SGHRS and CDR2 YFSETQ. This CDR3 has 13 amino acids. The CDR3 DNA follows: TGCGCCAGCAGCGGGGACAGTTCTTTTAGCTACACCTTC. It yields the protein CASSGDSSFSYTF.

J is TRBJ2-3 and V is TRBV9; TRBD1 is a possible D gene (6 bases). Per the germline V gene, CDR1 is SGDLS and CDR2 is YYNGEE. Trimming pared 3 bases from V and 2 bases from J, leaving 25 bases between. The CDR3 loop spans 19 amino acids. The CDR3 here is CASSAAQHTGNRDTDTQYF. The CDR3 nucleotides read TGTGCCAGCAGCGCCGCTCAACACACAGGGAATCGAGACACAGATACGCAGTATTTT.

The V and J genes are TRBV5-1 and TRBJ2-3; 11 bases align to TRBD1. J lost 3 bases, V lost 2 bases, and 5 bases had no gene match. Germline V gives CDR1 SGHRS, CDR2 YFSETQ. The CDR3 contains 16 residues. The DNA of the CDR3 is TGCGCCAGCAGCTTCCTCGGACAGGGGGCAACAGATACGCAGTATTTT. This codes for CASSFLGQGATDTQYF.

This clonotype was seen only once. CDR3 loop: CASNDRLGGSSYNEQFF. CDR3 DNA sequence: TGTGCCAGCAATGACCGACTAGGGGGTAGCTCCTACAATGAGCAGTTCTTC. The chain uses TRBV2 and TRBJ2-1, with D perhaps TRBD1 or TRBD2 (6 bases each). The CDR3 sequence is 17 residues long. V was pared by 7 bases and J by 0 bases, with 19 bases between. Germline values: CDR1 SNHLY, CDR2 FYNNEI.

The chain uses TRBV12-5 and TRBJ2-1, with 14 nucleotides matching TRBD2. The CDR3 is 18 residues long. V was pared by 4 bases and J by 7 bases, with 12 bases of the junction left unmatched. Germline-derived CDR1 and CDR2 are LGHNT and FRNRAP. CDR3 bases: TGTGCTAGTGGTTCGGCGAAGACTAGCGGGAGGGCCCCAAATGAGCAGTTCTTC. Translation: CASGSAKTSGRAPNEQFF.

This clonotype was seen a few times. J is TRBJ1-2 and V is TRBV4-1; 9 positions agree with TRBD1. V lost 1 base and J lost 4; bases outside the gene matches: 7. The CDR3 runs 16 residues. Germline V CDR1 and CDR2: MGHRA, YSYEKL. Here the CDR3 reads CASSQVPSTGGYGYTF. CDR3 in DNA: TGCGCCAGCAGCCAAGTTCCTTCGACAGGGGGCTATGGCTACACCTTC.

For this clonotype: This sequence may be a read error, since a much larger clone differs from it by one base. This chain uses TRBV12-3 or TRBV12-4 with TRBJ2-7, with 9 nucleotides matching TRBD2. V dropped 8 bases and J dropped 0; count of bases not matched to a gene: 11. The CDR3 sequence is 16 residues long. In DNA, the CDR3 is TGTGCCAGCGGTTCACTTAGCGGGGGCCTCTCCTACGAGCAGTACTTC. Translated: CASGSLSGGLSYEQYF.

This clonotype has more than one count but fewer than ten. The chain carries TRBV3-1 and TRBJ1-5; D gene uncertain. This CDR3 is 15 amino acids long. Germline V CDR1 and CDR2: LGHDT, YNNKEL (reference sequence). With 0 bases removed from V and 7 bases from J, the gap between germline ends came to 13 bases. CDR3: CASSQERGRSQPQHF. The CDR3 nucleotides are TGTGCCAGCAGCCAAGAGCGAGGGAGAAGCCAGCCCCAGCATTTT.

The V gene is TRBV27, the J gene TRBJ2-3; D unresolved. The CDR3 sequence is 11 residues long. Germline loops: CDR1 MNHEY, CDR2 SMNVEV (reference sequence). The V gene lost 6 bases and the J gene lost 8 bases, with 9 bases spanning the gap. This CDR3 is CASRARGTQYF. DNA for the CDR3: TGTGCCAGCAGAGCCAGAGGTACGCAGTATTTT.

Regarding this clonotype: This may be a read error: a much more frequent sequence differs by one nucleotide. This sequence joins TRBV5-1 and TRBJ2-5; 7 bases agree with TRBD1. CDR3 length: 13 amino acids. Germline V gene data show CDR1 as SGHRS and CDR2 as YFSETQ. Trimming cost V 4 bases and J 3 bases; bases outside gene matches: 3. DNA for the CDR3: TGCGCCAGCAGCATGGGGACAGAAGAGACCCAGTACTTC. Protein: CASSMGTEETQYF. Looking up the rest from reference TRBV5-1 and TRBJ2-5 gives the full variable domain: KAGVTQTPRYLIKTRGQQVTLSCSPISGHRSVSWYQQTPGQGLQFLFEYFSETQRNKGNFPGRFSGRQFSNSRSEMNVSTLELGDSALYLCASSMGTEETQYFGPGTRLLVL.

The V gene is TRBV5-1, the J gene TRBJ2-7; D remains unclear. The tail of the sequence fits TRBJ2-5 better, so the J call may be wrong. Germline CDR1 is SGHRS and CDR2 is YFSETQ. The CDR3 spans 17 residues. The CDR3 here is CASSLAFVRPVGWTQYF. DNA for the CDR3: TGCGCCAGCAGCTTGGCATTTGTCAGGCCCGTGGGATGGACCCAGTACTTC.

This rearrangement joins TRBV3-1 to TRBJ2-7, with TRBD1 identical over 8 bases. The CDR3 length is 17 residues. CDR1 is LGHDT, CDR2 YNNKEL, per germline (reference sequence). J gave up 3 bases and V 1 base, and 11 bases lay outside the gene matches. The CDR3 DNA reads as TGTGCCAGCAGCCAAGTTTTCCCGACAGGGGTCCTCTACGAGCAGTACTTC. This encodes CASSQVFPTGVLYEQYF.

This rearrangement joins TRBV10-3 to TRBJ1-2; a possible D gene is TRBD1 (5 bases). The V end lost 10 bases, the J end lost 8 bases, and 11 bases lay between the germline ends. The length of the CDR3 is 10 residues. The V gene's germline CDR1 is ENHRY and CDR2 SYGVKD. CDR3 DNA sequence: TGTGCCACAGGGTCTTGGGGCTACACCTTC. Translated, it gives CATGSWGYTF.

This clonotype has a count of ten or more. The chain joins TRBV10-3 to TRBJ1-2; D unresolved. The CDR3 runs to 11 residues. The ends were cut back, 7 bases at V and 1 base at J, with 4 bases in the middle. Germline lookup yields CDR1 ENHRY and CDR2 SYGVKD. The CDR3 DNA reads as TGTGCCATCAACGGTAACTATGGCTACACCTTC. This codes for CAINGNYGYTF.

The genes are TRBV6-1 and TRBJ1-2; TRBD1 might be the D (5 bases). This CDR3 contains 14 residues. The germline V gene encodes CDR1 MNHNS and CDR2 SASEGT. The V end lost 3 bases, the J end lost 6 bases, and 14 bases lay between the germline ends. CDR3 sequence reads: CASSEIPRVHGYTF. The CDR3 nucleotides are TGTGCCAGCAGTGAGATACCCAGGGTACATGGCTACACCTTC.

The gene calls are TRBV27 and TRBJ2-2; D possibly corresponds to TRBD2 (6 bases). The CDR3 spans 16 residues. V lost 2 bases and J lost 4, with 14 bases in between. Germline loops: CDR1 MNHEY, CDR2 SMNVEV (reference sequence). This chain's CDR3 is CASSLIGEDGTGELFF. The CDR3 DNA follows: TGTGCCAGCAGTTTAATAGGGGAGGATGGCACCGGGGAGCTGTTTTTT.

V and J are TRBV27 and TRBJ2-7, with TRBD1 matching 7 bases. The CDR3 totals 16 residues. Germline V gene data show CDR1 as MNHEY and CDR2 as SMNVEV (reference sequence). Losses at the gene ends were 4 bases for V and 2 bases for J; bases not matched to a gene: 11. CDR3 in amino acids: CASSSKGADAPYEQYF. CDR3 sequence (DNA): TGTGCCAGCAGTTCGAAGGGGGCGGACGCCCCCTACGAGCAGTACTTC.

This clonotype was seen at least ten times. This chain connects TRBV4-2 to TRBJ1-5; weak D call: TRBD1 (6 bases). The CDR3 runs 12 residues. Per the germline V gene, CDR1 is LGHNA and CDR2 is YNFKEQ. The ends were cut back, 3 bases at V and 7 bases at J, with 7 bases in the middle. Here the CDR3 DNA reads TGTGCCAGCAGCCATACAGGGCAGCCCCAGCATTTT. Translating gives CASSHTGQPQHF.